Listed here are 2 T cell receptor beta chains from one sample, sequenced in a study of blood T cell repertoires in COVID-19. Profiling relied on immunoSEQ multiplex PCR, and the TCRdb table lists in-frame clones only, not all of them. This sample has roughly 180,000 clones, with about 88% found just once. The sequenced sample consisted of peripheral blood. These receptors were taken from a woman aged 25 to 39 with active or convalescent COVID-19.

CDR3 bases: TGCGCCAGCAGTGCTCCATCGGGTGAAGCTTTCTTT. This encodes CASSAPSGEAFF. The chain employs TRBV10-1 and TRBJ1-1; D not resolved. This CDR3 region has 12 residues. Looked up from germline, CDR1 is WNHNN and CDR2 is SYGVQD (reference sequence). The V gene lost 4 bases and the J gene lost 7 bases, with 10 bases spanning the gap.

The rearrangement joins TRBV11-2 to TRBJ2-1; the D gene is possibly TRBD2 (7 bases). V was clipped by 7 bases and J by 3 bases, with 16 bases between them. The CDR3 contains 15 residues. Germline lookup yields CDR1 SGHAT and CDR2 FQNNGV. Here the CDR3 DNA reads TGTGCCAGCACCGGGGGGTCAGGGGTCTACAATGAGCAGTTCTTC. Amino acid sequence: CASTGGSGVYNEQFF.